One and the same sample provided the 30 T cell receptor beta chains below, sequenced in a study of control samples from healthy donors and cancer patients. Here immunoSEQ multiplex PCR was the method, and the copy in TCRdb shows in-frame clones only, minus some. Of over 150,000 clones listed, roughly 95% are singletons. The sample consisted of blood. These receptors were collected from a woman between 25 and 40 years old in good health.

This chain uses TRBV5-1 with TRBJ2-7; D may correspond to TRBD1 or TRBD2 (5 bases each). CDR1 and CDR2 (germline): SGHRS, YFSETQ. The V gene lost 4 bases and the J gene lost 0 bases, with 11 bases spanning the gap. The CDR3 spans 14 residues. The CDR3: CASSEGRNSYEQYF. The CDR3 nucleotides are TGCGCCAGCAGCGAGGGACGTAACTCCTACGAGCAGTACTTC.

The chain joins TRBV30 to TRBJ1-1; 9 bases map to TRBD1. Trimming removed 5 bases from V and 1 base from J; junction bases left unmatched: 2. The CDR3 covers 13 residues. Germline V gives CDR1 GTSNPN, CDR2 SVGIG (reference sequence). The CDR3 is CAWAGQGNTEAFF. CDR3 bases: TGTGCCTGGGCGGGACAGGGGAACACTGAAGCTTTCTTT.

To note about this clone: Compared with germline, one end of the junction differs, possibly owing to a read error. The chain joins TRBV5-5 to TRBJ2-1, with D possibly called TRBD1 or TRBD2 (5 bases each). The CDR3 covers 15 residues. Germline V gives CDR1 SGHKS, CDR2 YYEKEE (reference sequence). The DNA for the CDR3 is TGTGCCAGCAGCTTGGGGGGACCGGGCTACCATGAGCAGTTCTTC. Encoded protein: CASSLGGPGYHEQFF.

The rearrangement links TRBV9 to TRBJ1-1; D remains ambiguous. CDR1 is SGDLS and CDR2 is YYNGEE in the germline V gene. This CDR3 contains 13 residues. V lost 2 bases to trimming and J lost 5 bases, with 10 bases between them. CDR3 nucleotide sequence: TGTGCCAGCAGCGTCAGAGTAAGAACTGAAGCTTTCTTT. It encodes CASSVRVRTEAFF.

As concerns this clone: The same CDR3 arises from other DNA sequences in this sample as well. The chain recombines TRBV11-3 with TRBJ2-1, with 8 bases fitting TRBD2. V lost 5 bases to trimming and J lost 4 bases; unmatched junction nucleotides: 7. The CDR3 consists of 15 residues. Germline V gene lookup returns CDR1 SGHNT and CDR2 YENEEA. This CDR3 is CASSPRGGAYNEQFF. CDR3 sequence (DNA): TGTGCCAGCAGCCCCCGGGGGGGGGCGTACAATGAGCAGTTCTTC.

The J gene is TRBJ1-2, the V gene TRBV6-6; D is unresolved. The CDR3 has 12 amino acids. V was clipped by 8 bases and J by 7 bases, with 14 bases between them. Germline values: CDR1 MNHNY, CDR2 SVGAGI (reference sequence). The DNA of the CDR3 is TGTGCCAGCCATCCCGGGCCTGTTGGCTACACCTTC. Amino acids: CASHPGPVGYTF.

In this sample, this clone turned up once. The CDR3 DNA follows: TGTGCCAGCTCACCACCAGACTCCTACAATGAGCAGTTCTTC. As protein: CASSPPDSYNEQFF. This chain joins TRBV18 and TRBJ2-1; the D is unclear. Trimming stripped 0 bases from V and 0 bases from J, with 3 bases between. The germline gives CDR1 KGHSH, CDR2 LQKENI. This CDR3 is built from 14 residues.

The genes are TRBV5-1 and TRBJ2-2, with D possibly TRBD1 on 5 matching bases. The CDR3 contains 15 residues. Trimming pared 0 bases from V and 3 bases from J, leaving 9 bases between. Germline V lookup: CDR1 SGHRS, CDR2 YFSETQ. CDR3 coding DNA: TGCGCCAGCAGCTTGGGTAGGACATACACCGGGGAGCTGTTTTTT. It translates to CASSLGRTYTGELFF.

The chain joins TRBV27 to TRBJ2-2, with 9 bases matching TRBD2. The CDR3 runs to 16 residues. V dropped 5 bases and J dropped 4; count of bases not matched to a gene: 8. In germline, CDR1 is MNHEY, CDR2 SMNVEV (reference sequence). The CDR3 DNA reads TGTGCCAGCAGTACCCTTAGCGGGAGAGGCACCGGGGAGCTGTTTTTT. It is translated as CASSTLSGRGTGELFF.

The chain carries TRBV6-4 and TRBJ1-2; 8 bases are a match to TRBD1. Germline V gene data show CDR1 as MRHNA and CDR2 as SNTAGT. CDR3 length: 13 amino acids. V trimming: 5 bases; J trimming: 6 bases; junction bases outside the gene matches: 5. The CDR3 sequence: CASSQTTGDGYTF. The CDR3 DNA sequence: TGTGCCAGCAGTCAGACGACAGGGGATGGCTACACCTTC.

Here the CDR3 DNA reads TGTGCCAGCAGTGAACTCCTCACGGCCAAAAACATTCAGTACTTC. This translates into CASSELLTAKNIQYF. V and J are TRBV2 and TRBJ2-4; D not resolved. V gave up 2 bases and J gave up 1 base, with 9 bases separating them. The CDR3 runs to 15 residues. CDR1 and CDR2 from the germline V gene are SNHLY and FYNNEI.

The chain carries TRBV5-5 and TRBJ1-1; D unresolved. The V end was cut by 3 bases, the J end by 0 bases, with 6 bases between. The CDR3 covers 13 residues. The V gene's germline CDR1 is SGHKS and CDR2 YYEKEE (reference sequence). This CDR3 is CASSSHMNTEAFF. CDR3 bases: TGTGCCAGCAGCTCTCACATGAACACTGAAGCTTTCTTT.

CDR3: CASSSGQGAQETQYF. DNA of the CDR3: TGTGCCAGCAGCTCTGGACAGGGGGCTCAAGAGACCCAGTACTTC. The gene calls are TRBV5-4 and TRBJ2-5; 11 nucleotides line up with TRBD1. The CDR3 consists of 15 residues. From germline, CDR1 is SGHNT and CDR2 YYREEE (reference sequence). With V trimmed by 3 bases and J by 2 bases, 3 bases remained unmatched.

The genes are TRBV5-1 and TRBJ2-7, with a tentative D call TRBD1 (6 bases). The length of the CDR3 is 14 residues. CDR1 is SGHRS and CDR2 is YFSETQ in the germline V gene. The V end lost 4 bases, the J end lost 4 bases, and 15 bases lay between the germline ends. CDR3 sequence reads: CASSPDGTPYEQYF. CDR3 sequence (DNA): TGCGCCAGCAGCCCCGATGGGACACCTTACGAGCAGTACTTC.

This rearrangement joins TRBV11-2 to TRBJ2-1; 8 positions agree with TRBD1. This CDR3 has 16 residues. Germline V CDR1 and CDR2: SGHAT, FQNNGV. Losses at the gene ends were 3 bases for V and 3 bases for J; bases not matched to a gene: 7. CDR3 DNA: TGTGCCAGCAGCTTGGAGGGACAGGAGTTCTACAATGAGCAGTTCTTC. Translating it yields CASSLEGQEFYNEQFF. Filled out from reference TRBV11-2 and TRBJ2-1, the complete variable domain reads EAGVAQSPRYKIIEKRQSVAFWCNPISGHATLYWYQQILGQGPKLLIQFQNNGVVDDSQLPKDRFSAERLKGVDSTLKIQPAKLEDSAVYLCASSLEGQEFYNEQFFGPGTRLTVL.

CDR3 region: CASSPPGNEKLFF. The CDR3 DNA reads TGTGCCAGCAGCCCCCCCGGGAACGAAAAACTGTTTTTT. The chain employs TRBV7-9 and TRBJ1-4; D remains unclear. The germline V gene encodes CDR1 SEHNR and CDR2 FQNEAQ (reference sequence). Trimming removed 5 bases from V and 8 bases from J, with 12 bases in between. CDR3 length equals 13 residues.

The chain links TRBV7-3 to TRBJ1-1; D remains ambiguous. Trimming left V 5 bases short and J 4 bases short, with 2 bases between. The CDR3 loop spans 10 amino acids. Looked up from germline, CDR1 is SGHTA and CDR2 is FQGTGA. The CDR3 DNA reads as TGTGCCAGCAGCGGCACTGAAGCTTTCTTT. This gives the protein CASSGTEAFF.

This chain uses TRBV28 with TRBJ2-2; D unclear. Looked up from germline, CDR1 is MDHEN and CDR2 is SYDVKM. This CDR3 comprises 13 residues. The germline V and J ends were trimmed by 9 bases and 7 bases, with 15 bases remaining between them. CDR3 sequence reads: CASSRFRGGELFF. The CDR3 DNA is TGTGCCAGTTCCCGGTTTCGTGGCGGGGAGCTGTTTTTT.

As for this clone: One junction end does not reproduce the germline sequence, and a read error may be involved. The chain employs TRBV28 and TRBJ1-5, with D possibly matching TRBD1 (5 bases). The CDR3 contains 16 residues. Per germline, CDR1 MDHEN and CDR2 SYDVKM. The CDR3 DNA sequence: TGTGCCAGCAGTTCTCGCTCGCGGACACCAAGGGGCCACGGGAATTTT. Translation gives CASSSRSRTPRGHGNF.

The chain combines TRBV19 with TRBJ1-1; D possibly corresponds to TRBD1 (5 bases). This CDR3 region has 15 residues. The germline V gene encodes CDR1 LNHDA and CDR2 SQIVND (reference sequence). The V gene lost 4 bases and the J gene lost 4 bases, with 16 bases spanning the gap. CDR3 DNA sequence: TGTGCCAGTAGTAAAAGGGCCAGGGTCGGCACTGAAGCTTTCTTT. Amino acids: CASSKRARVGTEAFF.

On this clone: A junction end diverges from the germline sequence, so it may reflect a read error. V usage is TRBV14 and J usage is TRBJ2-2, with D perhaps TRBD2 (6 bases). Germline V gives CDR1 SGHDN, CDR2 FVKESK. The CDR3 consists of 15 residues. CDR3 in DNA: TGTGCCAGCAGCCGGCAGGCGGGGAACGCCGGGGAGCTGTTTTTT. Amino acids: CASSRQAGNAGELFF.

This clone was seen only once. The CDR3 spells CAISVSGDEQFF. CDR3 coding DNA: TGTGCCATCAGTGTGTCAGGCGATGAGCAGTTCTTC. This chain joins TRBV10-3 and TRBJ2-1; no firm D call. There are 12 residues in the CDR3. Germline CDR1 is ENHRY and CDR2 is SYGVKD. The V end lost 4 bases, the J end lost 8 bases, and 9 bases lay between the germline ends.

V and J are TRBV6-1 and TRBJ1-2; TRBD1 might be the D (6 bases). Between the trimmed V and J ends, which lost 2 bases and 5 bases, there was a span of 15 bases. The CDR3 totals 15 residues. Germline CDR1 and CDR2: MNHNS and SASEGT. The chain's CDR3 is CASSEPGQPRYGYTF. DNA of the CDR3: TGTGCCAGCAGTGAACCGGGACAACCGAGATATGGCTACACCTTC.

The chain carries TRBV3-1 (or the pseudogene TRBV3-2) and TRBJ2-6, with D tentatively TRBD1 (5 bases). This CDR3 has 17 residues. Trimming stripped 3 bases from V and 0 bases from J, with 12 bases between. Germline V gene lookup returns CDR1 LGHDT and CDR2 YNNKEL (reference sequence). CDR3 bases: TGTGCCAGCAGCCATACAGGCTCGAGCTCTGGGGCCAACGTCCTGACTTTC. Encoded protein: CASSHTGSSSGANVLTF.

The chain recombines TRBV3-1 (or the pseudogene TRBV3-2) with TRBJ2-7; D might be TRBD2 (7 bases). Germline values: CDR1 LGHDT, CDR2 YNNKEL (reference sequence). The CDR3 is 13 amino acids. Trimming took 1 base from V and 6 from J, leaving 10 bases between them. This CDR3 reads CASSQVRGGEQYF. CDR3 nucleotide sequence: TGTGCCAGCAGCCAAGTTAGGGGGGGCGAGCAGTACTTC.

This chain connects TRBV19 to TRBJ1-5; D remains unclear. Trimming removed 5 bases at V and 11 bases at J, with 16 bases between. The CDR3 length is 13 residues. Germline values: CDR1 LNHDA, CDR2 SQIVND (reference sequence). The CDR3 DNA sequence: TGTGCCAGTAGTTTTGGAGGGTTCGCGGCCCAGCATTTT. Translating gives CASSFGGFAAQHF.

The V call is TRBV30, the J call TRBJ2-7, with D maybe TRBD1 (6 bases). The V gene lost 4 bases and the J gene lost 1 base, with 14 bases spanning the gap. The length of the CDR3 is 14 residues. Looked up from germline, CDR1 is GTSNPN and CDR2 is SVGIG (reference sequence). This chain's CDR3 is CAWIPSTGSYEQYF. The CDR3 coding sequence is TGTGCCTGGATACCCTCCACAGGGTCCTACGAGCAGTACTTC. The variable domain in full, completed from reference TRBV30 and TRBJ2-7, reads SQTIHQWPATLVQPVGSPLSLECTVEGTSNPNLYWYRQAAGRGLQLLFYSVGIGQISSEVPQNLSASRPQDRQFILSSKKLLLSDSGFYLCAWIPSTGSYEQYFGPGTRLTVT.

V and J are TRBV6-5 and TRBJ2-1, with D perhaps matching TRBD2 (6 bases). The CDR3 is 13 residues long. Germline values: CDR1 MNHEY, CDR2 SVGAGI. The germline V and J ends were trimmed by 8 bases and 6 bases, with 14 bases remaining between them. In DNA form, the CDR3 reads TGTGCCAGCTGGGGGGTGGCTTCCAATGAGCAGTTCTTC. Protein product: CASWGVASNEQFF.

The rearrangement joins TRBV15 to TRBJ2-1, with D perhaps matching TRBD1 or TRBD2 (5 bases each). CDR1 is LNHNV and CDR2 is YYDKDF in the germline V gene (reference sequence). V lost 1 base, J lost 8 bases, and 21 bases lay in between. This CDR3 region has 17 residues. The CDR3 spells CATSRGGKGPDGDEQFF. The CDR3 nucleotides read TGTGCCACCAGCAGAGGCGGCAAGGGACCGGATGGGGATGAGCAGTTCTTC.

V usage is TRBV19 and J usage is TRBJ2-2; D not certain. V was cut by 6 bases and J by 5 bases, with 13 bases left in between. This CDR3 has 14 residues. CDR1 and CDR2 from the germline V gene are LNHDA and SQIVND (reference sequence). The CDR3 sequence is CASSPQDFTGELFF. The CDR3 DNA reads as TGTGCCAGTAGCCCCCAGGATTTTACCGGGGAGCTGTTTTTT. Using reference TRBV19 and TRBJ2-2 for the parts outside the CDR3, the full variable domain is DGGITQSPKYLFRKEGQNVTLSCEQNLNHDAMYWYRQDPGQGLRLIYYSQIVNDFQKGDIAEGYSVSREKKESFPLTVTSAQKNPTAFYLCASSPQDFTGELFFGEGSRLTVL.